These T cell receptor beta chains were read from a single sample in a study of blood T cells in healthy people across ages. Each CDR3 protein is one row after TCRdb ran MiXCR on the 5' RACE reads. The sample lists about 1.8 million distinct CDR3 sequences, roughly 50% seen once, with about 2.1% in the top ten. The sequenced sample was blood. These receptors were obtained from a woman in her thirties or forties in good health. CDR3s include the opening cysteine and the closing phenylalanine or tryptophan. The order of the fields is D gene, V gene, CDR3 protein. A D gene is named only where the DNA matches it firmly.

D gene: .; V gene: TRBV28; CDR3 protein: CASSSTGASNYGYTF
D gene: .; V gene: TRBV29-1; CDR3 protein: CSVRRQETQYF
D gene: .; V gene: TRBV2; CDR3 protein: CASSLAIQETQYF
D gene: TRBD1; V gene: TRBV18; CDR3 protein: CASSRQGVNEQFF
D gene: .; V gene: TRBV27; CDR3 protein: CASSLLGNGYEQYF
D gene: .; V gene: TRBV29-1; CDR3 protein: CSVALPGTSYNEQFF
D gene: TRBD1; V gene: TRBV6-1; CDR3 protein: CASLEGGLYEQYF
D gene: .; V gene: TRBV7-9; CDR3 protein: CASSFDSVGVLTF
D gene: TRBD2; V gene: TRBV4-3; CDR3 protein: CASSQDPPSGGYATQYF
D gene: TRBD1; V gene: TRBV28; CDR3 protein: CASVTSGGTYNEQFF
D gene: .; V gene: TRBV6-2/TRBV6-3; CDR3 protein: CASSSDQSYNEQFF
D gene: .; V gene: TRBV28; CDR3 protein: CASSLSRTVGTYEQYF
D gene: TRBD2; V gene: TRBV20-1; CDR3 protein: CSGATGLAGGQETQYF
D gene: .; V gene: TRBV21-1; CDR3 protein: CASSKISGAQYRELFF
D gene: .; V gene: TRBV6-5; CDR3 protein: CASSYRQVTEKLFF
D gene: .; V gene: TRBV4-1; CDR3 protein: CASSQDDLGGYEQYF
D gene: .; V gene: TRBV7-9; CDR3 protein: CASRDPHNEKLFF
D gene: .; V gene: TRBV7-9; CDR3 protein: CASSSGTWGNSPLHF
D gene: TRBD1; V gene: TRBV6-1; CDR3 protein: CASTKGQSLDEQYF
D gene: .; V gene: TRBV7-2; CDR3 protein: CASSFSDFSNQPQHF
D gene: TRBD2; V gene: TRBV12-3/TRBV12-4; CDR3 protein: CANPSGGPSGTQYF
D gene: .; V gene: TRBV28; CDR3 protein: CASSPYQGFSGANVLTF
D gene: TRBD1; V gene: TRBV7-9; CDR3 protein: CASSQTGGDSNQPQHF
D gene: TRBD2; V gene: TRBV10-3; CDR3 protein: CAVSQGGETQYF
D gene: .; V gene: TRBV12-3/TRBV12-4; CDR3 protein: CASMGAANSPLHF
D gene: TRBD2; V gene: TRBV6-2/TRBV6-3; CDR3 protein: CASSYVAGGPYNEQFF
D gene: .; V gene: TRBV29-1; CDR3 protein: CSVTGNLGVLYGYTF
D gene: .; V gene: TRBV7-9; CDR3 protein: CASSRKGDEQYF
D gene: .; V gene: TRBV6-2/TRBV6-3; CDR3 protein: CASKGGRHGSYNEQFF
D gene: .; V gene: TRBV19; CDR3 protein: CASSIGVGIQETQYF
D gene: TRBD2; V gene: TRBV12-3/TRBV12-4; CDR3 protein: CAGRPGGSRPQYF
D gene: .; V gene: TRBV20-1; CDR3 protein: CSARANAGQSYEQYF
D gene: .; V gene: TRBV6-2/TRBV6-3; CDR3 protein: CASRGSRFFVPYEQYF
D gene: .; V gene: TRBV6-1; CDR3 protein: CASSDRAAGQNAYEQYF
D gene: .; V gene: TRBV11-2; CDR3 protein: CASSQLANYEQYF
D gene: .; V gene: TRBV20-1; CDR3 protein: CSARDQGLGNTIYF
D gene: TRBD1; V gene: TRBV28; CDR3 protein: CASSFQGQVGTDTQYF
D gene: TRBD2; V gene: TRBV5-8; CDR3 protein: CASSSGSGGPSSYNEQFF
D gene: .; V gene: TRBV28; CDR3 protein: CASSPINPHPSGETQYF
D gene: .; V gene: TRBV12-3/TRBV12-4; CDR3 protein: CASSPDGEYEQYF
D gene: .; V gene: TRBV6-2/TRBV6-3; CDR3 protein: CASSINVLAKSIQYF
D gene: TRBD1; V gene: TRBV6-2/TRBV6-3; CDR3 protein: CASSYDRVYNEQFF
D gene: .; V gene: TRBV2; CDR3 protein: CASSGLAPNTDTQYF